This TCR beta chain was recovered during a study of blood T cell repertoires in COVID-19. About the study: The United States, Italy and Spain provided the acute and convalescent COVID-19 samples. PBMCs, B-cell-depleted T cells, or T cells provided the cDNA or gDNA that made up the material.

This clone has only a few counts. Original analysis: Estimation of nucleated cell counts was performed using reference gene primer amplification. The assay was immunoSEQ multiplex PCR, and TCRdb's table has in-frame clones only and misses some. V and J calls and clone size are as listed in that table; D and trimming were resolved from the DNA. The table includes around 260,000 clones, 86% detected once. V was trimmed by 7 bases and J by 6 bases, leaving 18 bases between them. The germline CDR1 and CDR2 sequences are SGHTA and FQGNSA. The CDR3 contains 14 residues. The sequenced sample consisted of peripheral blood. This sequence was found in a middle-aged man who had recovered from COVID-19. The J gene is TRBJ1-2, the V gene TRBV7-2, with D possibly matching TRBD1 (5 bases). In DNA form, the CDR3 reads TGTGCCAGCACCGAACGCCTTCAGGGTCATGGCTACACCTTC. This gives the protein CASTERLQGHGYTF.